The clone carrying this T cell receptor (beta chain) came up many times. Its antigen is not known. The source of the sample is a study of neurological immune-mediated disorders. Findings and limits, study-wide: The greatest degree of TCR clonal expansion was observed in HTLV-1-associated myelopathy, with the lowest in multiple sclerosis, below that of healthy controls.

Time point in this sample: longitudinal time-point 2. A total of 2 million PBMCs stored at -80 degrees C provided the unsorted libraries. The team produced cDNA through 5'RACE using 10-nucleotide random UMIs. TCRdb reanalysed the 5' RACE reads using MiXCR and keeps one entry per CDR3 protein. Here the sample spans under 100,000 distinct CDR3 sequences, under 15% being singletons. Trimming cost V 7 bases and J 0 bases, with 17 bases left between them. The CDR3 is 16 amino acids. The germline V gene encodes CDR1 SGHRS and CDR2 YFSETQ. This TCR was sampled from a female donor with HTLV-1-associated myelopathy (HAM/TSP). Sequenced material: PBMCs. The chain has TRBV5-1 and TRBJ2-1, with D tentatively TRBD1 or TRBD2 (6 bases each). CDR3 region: CASLRGEGASYNEQFF. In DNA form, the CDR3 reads TGCGCCAGCCTTAGGGGGGAAGGGGCCTCCTACAATGAGCAGTTCTTC. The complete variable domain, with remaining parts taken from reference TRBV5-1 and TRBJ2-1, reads KAGVTQTPRYLIKTRGQQVTLSCSPISGHRSVSWYQQTPGQGLQFLFEYFSETQRNKGNFPGRFSGRQFSNSRSEMNVSTLELGDSALYLCASLRGEGASYNEQFFGPGTRLTVL.